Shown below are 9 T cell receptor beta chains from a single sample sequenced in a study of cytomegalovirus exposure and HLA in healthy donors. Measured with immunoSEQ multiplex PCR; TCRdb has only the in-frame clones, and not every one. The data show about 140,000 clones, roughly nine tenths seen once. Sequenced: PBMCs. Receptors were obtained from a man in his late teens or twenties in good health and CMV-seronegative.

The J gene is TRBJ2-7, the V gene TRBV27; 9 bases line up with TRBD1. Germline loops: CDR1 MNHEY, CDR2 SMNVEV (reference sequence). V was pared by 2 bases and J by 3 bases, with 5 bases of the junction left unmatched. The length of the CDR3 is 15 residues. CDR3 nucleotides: TGTGCCAGCAGTTTAGCGCCGGGACAGGGCTACGAGCAGTACTTC. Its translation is CASSLAPGQGYEQYF.

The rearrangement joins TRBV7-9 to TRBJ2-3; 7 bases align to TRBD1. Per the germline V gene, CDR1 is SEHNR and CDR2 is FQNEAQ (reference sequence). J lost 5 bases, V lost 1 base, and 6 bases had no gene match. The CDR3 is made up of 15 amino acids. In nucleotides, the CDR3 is TGTGCCAGCAGCTTAGTTCCCCGGGACAGAGATACGCAGTATTTT. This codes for CASSLVPRDRDTQYF. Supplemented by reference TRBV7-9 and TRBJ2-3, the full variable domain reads DTGVSQNPRHKITKRGQNVTFRCDPISEHNRLYWYRQTLGQGPEFLTYFQNEAQLEKSRLLSDRFSAERPKGSFSTLEIQRTEQGDSAMYLCASSLVPRDRDTQYFGPGTRLTVL.

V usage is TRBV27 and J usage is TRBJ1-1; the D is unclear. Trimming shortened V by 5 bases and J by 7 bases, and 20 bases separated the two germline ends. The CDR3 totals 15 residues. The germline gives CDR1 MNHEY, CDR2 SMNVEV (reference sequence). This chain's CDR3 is CASSPEGGRNDEAFF. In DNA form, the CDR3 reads TGTGCCAGCAGTCCGGAGGGAGGACGTAATGATGAAGCTTTCTTT.

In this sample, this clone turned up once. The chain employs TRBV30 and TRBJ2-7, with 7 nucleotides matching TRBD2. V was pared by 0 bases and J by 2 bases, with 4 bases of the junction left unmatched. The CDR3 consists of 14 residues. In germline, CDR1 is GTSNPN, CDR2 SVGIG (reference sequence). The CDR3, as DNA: TGTGCCTGGAGTGTAGGACTAGTTGCCTACGAGCAGTACTTC. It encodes CAWSVGLVAYEQYF.

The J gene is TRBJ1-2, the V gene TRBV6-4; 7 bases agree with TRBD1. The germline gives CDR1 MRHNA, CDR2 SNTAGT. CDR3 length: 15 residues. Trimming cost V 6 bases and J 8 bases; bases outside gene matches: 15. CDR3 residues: CASRRQGFSGEGYTF. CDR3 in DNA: TGTGCCAGCAGGAGACAGGGTTTCTCGGGAGAGGGCTACACCTTC.

CDR3 DNA: TGCGCCAGCAGCCAAGCGGCGGGGGGTAGCAATCAGCCCCAGCATTTT. It codes for CASSQAAGGSNQPQHF. This chain connects TRBV4-3 to TRBJ1-5, with D perhaps matching TRBD1 (5 bases). V gave up 1 base and J gave up 0 bases, with 10 bases separating them. Per germline, CDR1 LGHNA and CDR2 YSLEER. CDR3 length equals 16 residues.

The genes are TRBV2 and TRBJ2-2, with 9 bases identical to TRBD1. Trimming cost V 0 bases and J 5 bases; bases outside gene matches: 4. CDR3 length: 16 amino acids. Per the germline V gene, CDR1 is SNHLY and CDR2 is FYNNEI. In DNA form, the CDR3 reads TGTGCCAGCAGTGAAGCGGGGACAGGGTTTACCGGGGAGCTGTTTTTT. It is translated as CASSEAGTGFTGELFF.

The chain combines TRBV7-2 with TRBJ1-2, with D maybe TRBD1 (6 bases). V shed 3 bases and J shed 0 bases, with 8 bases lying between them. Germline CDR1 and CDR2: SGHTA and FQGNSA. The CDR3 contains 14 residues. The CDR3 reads CASSFWTANYGYTF. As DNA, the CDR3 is TGTGCCAGCAGCTTCTGGACAGCTAACTATGGCTACACCTTC.

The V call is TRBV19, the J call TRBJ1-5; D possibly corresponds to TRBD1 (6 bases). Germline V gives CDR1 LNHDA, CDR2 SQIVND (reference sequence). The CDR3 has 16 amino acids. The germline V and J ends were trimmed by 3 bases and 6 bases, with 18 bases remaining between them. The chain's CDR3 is CASSISWRARGQPQHF. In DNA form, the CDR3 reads TGTGCCAGTAGTATTAGCTGGCGGGCCAGGGGTCAGCCCCAGCATTTT. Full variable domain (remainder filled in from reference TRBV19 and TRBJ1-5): DGGITQSPKYLFRKEGQNVTLSCEQNLNHDAMYWYRQDPGQGLRLIYYSQIVNDFQKGDIAEGYSVSREKKESFPLTVTSAQKNPTAFYLCASSISWRARGQPQHFGDGTRLSIL.